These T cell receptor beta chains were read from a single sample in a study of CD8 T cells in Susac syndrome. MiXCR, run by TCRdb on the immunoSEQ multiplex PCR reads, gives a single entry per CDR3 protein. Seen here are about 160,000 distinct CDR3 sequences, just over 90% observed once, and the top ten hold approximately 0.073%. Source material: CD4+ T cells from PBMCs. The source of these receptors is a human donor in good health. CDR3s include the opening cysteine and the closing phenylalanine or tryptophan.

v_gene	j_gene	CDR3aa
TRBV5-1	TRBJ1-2	CASSTQGADYGYTF
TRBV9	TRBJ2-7	CASSWGQGSNEQYF
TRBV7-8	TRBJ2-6	CASSTPRTGGSPTGANVLTF
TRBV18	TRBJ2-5	CASSDQETQYF
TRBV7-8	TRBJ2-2	CASSSGLAGVTGELFF
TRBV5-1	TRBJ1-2	CASSLEGGYGYTF
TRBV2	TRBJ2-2	CASSTRGQPNTGELFF
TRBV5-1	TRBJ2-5	CASSLPSGETQYF
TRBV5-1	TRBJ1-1	CASSFTLRQGNTEAFF
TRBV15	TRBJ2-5	CATSRDKEETQYF
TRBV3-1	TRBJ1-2	CASSSRLSFYGYTF
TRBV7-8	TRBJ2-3	CASSLGNRDTQYF
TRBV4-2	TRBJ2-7	CASSQGRDPSYEQYF
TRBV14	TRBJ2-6	CASSQDHRGFSGANVLTF
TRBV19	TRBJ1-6	CASSPKNRVLRNSPLHF
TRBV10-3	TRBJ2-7	CALARGTGLSYEQYF
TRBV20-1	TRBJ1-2	CSAGGGGYGYTF
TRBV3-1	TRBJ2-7	CASSQDQALYEQYF
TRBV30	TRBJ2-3	CAWSVDTDTQYF
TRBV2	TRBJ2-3	CASVGTGGSDTQYF
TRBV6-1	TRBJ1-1	CASSVGQTTEAFF
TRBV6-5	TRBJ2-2	CASRGTNTGELFF
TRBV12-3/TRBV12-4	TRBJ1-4	CASSPFDLLQGKLFF
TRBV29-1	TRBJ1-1	CSVEWRGYGEAFF
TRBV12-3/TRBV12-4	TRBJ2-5	CASSPPGGAGETQYF
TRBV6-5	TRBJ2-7	CASSNNYEQYF
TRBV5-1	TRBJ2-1	CASSAVPGDNEQFF
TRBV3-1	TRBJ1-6	CASSQDQGQGYNSPLHF
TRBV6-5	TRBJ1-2	CASSLDRNYGYTF
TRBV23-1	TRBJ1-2	CAVPTGDGYTF